The 27 T cell receptor beta chains below all came from one sample that was sequenced in a study of cytomegalovirus exposure and HLA in healthy donors. PCR employed 60 Vbeta and 13 Jbeta primers. Data came from immunoSEQ multiplex PCR; TCRdb stores just in-frame clones and leaves some out. Here the sample spans hundreds of thousands of clones, 60% to 80% being singletons. The sample taken for sequencing was PBMCs. The receptors stem from a male donor in good health and CMV-seronegative.

The chain recombines TRBV25-1 with TRBJ2-7, with 11 positions matching TRBD1. The CDR3 contains 13 residues. J was trimmed by 5 bases and V by 7 bases; bases with no gene match: 4. Germline V CDR1 and CDR2: MGHDK, SYGVNS. The chain's CDR3 is CASIGQGADEQYF. The CDR3 region has the DNA TGTGCCAGCATTGGACAGGGGGCGGACGAGCAGTACTTC.

V is TRBV6-5 and J is TRBJ2-3; TRBD2 matches 12 bases. The germline V gene has CDR1 MNHEY and CDR2 SVGAGI. The CDR3 has 15 residues. V lost 5 bases and J lost 2; bases outside the gene matches: 2. In DNA form, the CDR3 reads TGTGCCAGCAGTCGGACTAGCGGGGCCACAGATACGCAGTATTTT. Residues: CASSRTSGATDTQYF.

The chain combines TRBV6-5 with TRBJ2-2, with a tentative D call TRBD2 (7 bases). The CDR3 is 15 residues long. The ends were cut back, 1 base at V and 4 bases at J, with 10 bases in the middle. Germline V CDR1 and CDR2: MNHEY, SVGAGI. CDR3 in amino acids: CASSYWEGGTGELFF. The CDR3 bases are TGTGCCAGCAGTTACTGGGAGGGGGGCACCGGGGAGCTGTTTTTT.

The J gene is TRBJ1-6, the V gene TRBV9, with a tentative D call TRBD1 (6 bases). V was clipped by 3 bases and J by 0 bases, with 10 bases between them. Germline loops: CDR1 SGDLS, CDR2 YYNGEE. The CDR3 has 16 amino acids. In nucleotides, the CDR3 is TGTGCCAGCAGCGCTTTAGGGGGCTCCTATAATTCACCCCTCCACTTT. It is translated as CASSALGGSYNSPLHF.

The chain has TRBV4-3 and TRBJ2-1; perhaps TRBD2 as D (6 bases). This CDR3 has 17 residues. Deletions cut 2 bases from V and 1 base from J, with 15 bases between. Per the germline V gene, CDR1 is LGHNA and CDR2 is YSLEER. Written as DNA, the CDR3 is TGCGCCAGCAGCCAATCTCCCTCCAGCGGGTCCTACAATGAGCAGTTCTTC. It specifies CASSQSPSSGSYNEQFF.

This chain links TRBV6-5 with TRBJ2-1, with D perhaps matching TRBD2 (6 bases). V lost 2 bases, J lost 7 bases, and 15 bases lay in between. The CDR3 spans 15 residues. Germline CDR1 MNHEY, CDR2 SVGAGI. CDR3 amino acids: CASSYGGAGWNEQFF. CDR3 DNA sequence: TGTGCCAGCAGTTACGGCGGTGCGGGATGGAATGAGCAGTTCTTC.

This chain connects TRBV7-6 to TRBJ1-4, with 10 bases fitting TRBD1. Trimming removed 4 bases from V and 6 bases from J; junction bases left unmatched: 11. Germline assignment: CDR1 SGHVS and CDR2 FNYEAQ. There are 17 residues in the CDR3. The CDR3: CASSSRDRGLNDEKLFF. CDR3 nucleotides: TGTGCCAGCAGCTCCCGGGACAGGGGTTTGAACGATGAAAAACTGTTTTTT. Using reference TRBV7-6 and TRBJ1-4 for the parts outside the CDR3, the full variable domain is GAGVSQSPRYKVTKRGQDVALRCDPISGHVSLYWYRQALGQGPEFLTYFNYEAQQDKSGLPNDRFSAERPEGSISTLTIQRTEQRDSAMYRCASSSRDRGLNDEKLFFGSGTQLSVL.

J is TRBJ1-5 and V is TRBV7-9; D unclear. CDR3 length equals 12 residues. Trimming removed 4 bases from V and 4 bases from J, with 5 bases in between. Germline CDR1 reads SEHNR; CDR2 reads FQNEAQ (reference sequence). The CDR3 DNA reads TGTGCCAGCAGCTGGCGGAATCAGCCCCAGCATTTT. Protein sequence: CASSWRNQPQHF.

This clone was seen a few times. The J gene is TRBJ2-3, the V gene TRBV4-3; 12 bases align to TRBD2. The trim removed 0 bases at V and 2 bases at J, leaving 6 bases unmatched. Looked up from germline, CDR1 is LGHNA and CDR2 is YSLEER. CDR3 length: 18 residues. CDR3 nucleotide sequence: TGCGCCAGCAGCCAAGATCCACTAGCGGGGGGTAACACAGATACGCAGTATTTT. Translating gives CASSQDPLAGGNTDTQYF.

The V gene is TRBV9, the J gene TRBJ2-1; a possible D gene is TRBD2 (6 bases). V lost 3 bases and J lost 3, with 16 bases in between. Germline CDR1 reads SGDLS; CDR2 reads YYNGEE. This CDR3 has 16 amino acids. CDR3 sequence: CASSGGTPKYYNEQFF. The CDR3 nucleotides are TGTGCCAGCAGCGGGGGGACTCCCAAGTACTACAATGAGCAGTTCTTC.

The chain employs TRBV29-1 and TRBJ1-2, with TRBD1 matching 8 bases. Germline CDR1 SQVTM, CDR2 ANQGSEA. This CDR3 region has 14 residues. After removal of 6 bases from V and 0 bases from J, the junction contained 6 bases not matched to a gene. CDR3 sequence reads: CSVFGQGPNYGYTF. The CDR3 DNA follows: TGCAGCGTCTTCGGACAGGGCCCTAACTATGGCTACACCTTC.

The gene calls are TRBV28 and TRBJ1-5; the match to TRBD1 covers 8 bases. This CDR3 spans 16 amino acids. The V segment lost 6 bases and the J segment 7 bases; nucleotides outside the gene matches: 14. The germline V gene encodes CDR1 MDHEN and CDR2 SYDVKM. CDR3 nucleotide sequence: TGTGCCAGCAGCGACTTTGGACAGGGAAGGGAACAGCCCCAGCATTTT. Its translation is CASSDFGQGREQPQHF.

This chain joins TRBV10-3 and TRBJ2-7; a weak D match, TRBD2 (5 bases). Trimming removed 6 bases from V and 4 bases from J, with 28 bases in between. The germline V gene encodes CDR1 ENHRY and CDR2 SYGVKD. The CDR3 spans 18 residues. The chain's CDR3 is CAISAFEPMSLGDYEQYF. CDR3 DNA: TGTGCCATCAGCGCATTCGAGCCAATGTCTCTCGGGGATTACGAGCAGTACTTC.

This chain uses TRBV15 with TRBJ2-7; D may be TRBD1 (5 bases). CDR1 and CDR2 (germline): LNHNV, YYDKDF (reference sequence). V dropped 3 bases and J dropped 3 bases, with 12 bases sitting between them. This CDR3 has 14 amino acids. The CDR3 sequence is CATSSPGSVYEQYF. The DNA for the CDR3 is TGTGCCACCAGCAGTCCAGGGTCGGTCTACGAGCAGTACTTC. The entire variable domain, with the rest obtained from reference TRBV15 and TRBJ2-7, is as follows: DAMVIQNPRYQVTQFGKPVTLSCSQTLNHNVMYWYQQKSSQAPKLLFHYYDKDFNNEADTPDNFQSRRPNTSFCFLDIRSPGLGDTAMYLCATSSPGSVYEQYFGPGTRLTVT.

The genes are TRBV4-1 and TRBJ2-1, with a tentative D call TRBD2 (5 bases). In germline, CDR1 is MGHRA, CDR2 YSYEKL. This CDR3 contains 16 residues. Between the trimmed V and J ends, which lost 1 base and 0 bases, there was a span of 10 bases. In DNA, the CDR3 is TGCGCCAGCAGCCAAGTTCTAGGGAGCTCCTACAATGAGCAGTTCTTC. This codes for CASSQVLGSSYNEQFF.

The chain joins TRBV5-4 to TRBJ1-2; tentative D call: TRBD1 (6 bases). The germline CDR1 and CDR2 sequences are SGHNT and YYREEE (reference sequence). This CDR3 is 20 amino acids long. Trimming took off 0 bases at V and 8 bases at J, with 32 bases between the two ends. CDR3 region: CASSLGPLIQLSGGREGYTF. In nucleotides, the CDR3 is TGTGCCAGCAGCTTGGGGCCACTTATTCAGCTTTCGGGGGGCAGGGAAGGCTACACCTTC. Combining the CDR3 with reference TRBV5-4 and TRBJ1-2 gives the whole variable domain ETGVTQSPTHLIKTRGQQVTLRCSSQSGHNTVSWYQQALGQGPQFIFQYYREEENGRGNFPPRFSGLQFPNYSSELNVNALELDDSALYLCASSLGPLIQLSGGREGYTFGSGTRLTVV.

J is TRBJ2-1 and V is TRBV19, with 7 nucleotides matching TRBD1. Germline CDR1 and CDR2: LNHDA and SQIVND (reference sequence). With V trimmed by 8 bases and J by 6 bases, 1 base remained unmatched. The CDR3 has 11 amino acids. CDR3 protein: CASRQGNEQFF. CDR3 in DNA: TGTGCCAGTCGACAGGGCAATGAGCAGTTCTTC.

Points on this clone: The identical CDR3 is also encoded by other nucleotide sequences in the sample. The genes are TRBV7-3 and TRBJ2-1; a weak D match, TRBD2 (7 bases). V lost 6 bases and J lost 2, with 14 bases in between. The CDR3 sequence is 15 residues long. Germline V gives CDR1 SGHTA, CDR2 FQGTGA. CDR3 in amino acids: CASSPLGGAYNEQFF. The CDR3 nucleotides read TGTGCCAGCAGTCCATTAGGGGGGGCCTACAATGAGCAGTTCTTC.

The chain uses TRBV28 and TRBJ1-1; the D gene is possibly TRBD1 (6 bases). Germline V gives CDR1 MDHEN, CDR2 SYDVKM. V lost 3 bases and J 1 base, leaving 18 bases between the germline ends. The CDR3 is 17 residues long. CDR3 sequence (DNA): TGTGCCAGCAGTTTCTACAGGGAATATAACACGAACACTGAAGCTTTCTTT. It codes for CASSFYREYNTNTEAFF. The full variable domain, completed using reference TRBV28 and TRBJ1-1, is DVKVTQSSRYLVKRTGEKVFLECVQDMDHENMFWYRQDPGLGLRLIYFSYDVKMKEKGDIPEGYSVSREKKERFSLILESASTNQTSMYLCASSFYREYNTNTEAFFGQGTRLTVV.

This chain connects TRBV5-4 to TRBJ2-7, with D possibly matching TRBD1 (5 bases). Trimming took 10 bases from V and 4 from J, leaving 12 bases between them. The CDR3 spans 11 residues. Germline loops: CDR1 SGHNT, CDR2 YYREEE (reference sequence). As DNA, the CDR3 is TGTGCCTTTAATGGGGCGTACGAGCAGTACTTC. It translates to CAFNGAYEQYF.

The chain carries TRBV7-9 and TRBJ2-7; 8 nucleotides line up with TRBD2. Germline CDR1 and CDR2: SEHNR and FQNEAQ (reference sequence). CDR3 length: 13 amino acids. The V segment lost 7 bases and the J segment 6 bases; nucleotides outside the gene matches: 8. This CDR3 is CASTSGQNLEQYF. CDR3 sequence (DNA): TGTGCCAGCACTAGCGGGCAAAATCTCGAGCAGTACTTC.

The V call is TRBV28, the J call TRBJ2-3, with 10 nucleotides matching TRBD2. Germline V gives CDR1 MDHEN, CDR2 SYDVKM. The V and J ends lost 11 bases and 0 bases, in that order; junction bases with no gene match: 2. This CDR3 contains 13 residues. The CDR3 nucleotides read TGTGCCTTAGCGGGGGGAAGCACAGATACGCAGTATTTT. It yields the protein CALAGGSTDTQYF.

This clone was observed a few times. The V call is TRBV18, the J call TRBJ2-5, with 7 nucleotides matching TRBD2. The V and J ends lost 0 bases and 4 bases, in that order; junction bases with no gene match: 5. This CDR3 is 15 amino acids long. Per the germline V gene, CDR1 is KGHSH and CDR2 is LQKENI. CDR3 nucleotides: TGTGCCAGCTCACCACCGGGAGGGCAGGGAGAGACCCAGTACTTC. Residues: CASSPPGGQGETQYF.

CDR3 nucleotide sequence: TGTGCCAGCAGCCAGGGGGGTCCCCAAAAATACAATGAGCAGTTCTTC. Protein sequence: CASSQGGPQKYNEQFF. J is TRBJ2-1 and V is TRBV9; D is perhaps TRBD1 (7 bases). CDR3 length equals 16 residues. Deletions cut 4 bases from V and 4 bases from J, with 18 bases between. From germline, CDR1 is SGDLS and CDR2 YYNGEE.

The V and J genes are TRBV6-5 and TRBJ1-1; D unresolved. V gave up 3 bases and J gave up 0 bases, with 8 bases separating them. Germline-derived CDR1 and CDR2 are MNHEY and SVGAGI. This CDR3 region has 14 residues. CDR3 nucleotide sequence: TGTGCCAGCAGTTATCACAAAATGAACACTGAAGCTTTCTTT. It specifies CASSYHKMNTEAFF.

The genes are TRBV7-9 and TRBJ1-3; D possibly corresponds to TRBD1 (5 bases). CDR1 is SEHNR and CDR2 is FQNEAQ in the germline V gene (reference sequence). With 5 bases removed from V and 2 bases from J, the gap between germline ends came to 13 bases. The CDR3 has 15 amino acids. The CDR3 spells CASSAPGLAGNTIYF. CDR3 DNA sequence: TGTGCCAGCAGCGCACCAGGGCTTGCTGGAAACACCATATATTTT.

The chain recombines TRBV19 with TRBJ1-2, with D unclear. Germline V gene lookup returns CDR1 LNHDA and CDR2 SQIVND (reference sequence). The CDR3 is 17 residues long. Trimming removed 8 bases at V and 3 bases at J, with 25 bases between. CDR3 loop: CASHTYGGRPVDYGYTF. As DNA, the CDR3 is TGTGCCAGTCATACCTATGGTGGCAGGCCCGTGGACTATGGCTACACCTTC.